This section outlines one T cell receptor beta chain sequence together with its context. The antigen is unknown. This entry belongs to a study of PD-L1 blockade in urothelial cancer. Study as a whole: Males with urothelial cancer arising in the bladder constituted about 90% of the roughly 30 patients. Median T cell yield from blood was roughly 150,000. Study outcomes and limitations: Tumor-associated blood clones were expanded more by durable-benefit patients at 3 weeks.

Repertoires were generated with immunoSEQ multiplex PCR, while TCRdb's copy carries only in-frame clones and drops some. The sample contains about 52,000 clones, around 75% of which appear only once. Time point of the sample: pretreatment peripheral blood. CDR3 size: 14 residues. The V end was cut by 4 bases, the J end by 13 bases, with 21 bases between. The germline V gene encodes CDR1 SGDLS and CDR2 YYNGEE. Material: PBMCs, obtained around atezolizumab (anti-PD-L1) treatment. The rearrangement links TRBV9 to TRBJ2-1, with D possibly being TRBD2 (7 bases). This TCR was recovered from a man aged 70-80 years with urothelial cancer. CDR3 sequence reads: CASSPQQGRAPQFF. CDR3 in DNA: TGTGCCAGCAGCCCTCAGCAGGGGAGGGCCCCTCAGTTCTTC.